This T cell receptor beta chain was documented in a study of neoadjuvant anti-PD-1 for oral cavity cancer. Overall study context: Around day 43, patients without progression received a fourth nivolumab dose before surgery.

Time point specified: after neoadjuvant nivolumab, at surgical resection. V dropped 5 bases and J dropped 4 bases, with 11 bases sitting between them. Germline CDR1 and CDR2: MNHEY and SVGAGI. The CDR3 consists of 13 residues. The method was immunoSEQ multiplex PCR; TCRdb's version includes in-frame clones alone and lacks a portion of them. The sample records about 10,000 clones, more than 55% being singletons. The source was tumor tissue, collected after nivolumab (anti-PD-1) treatment. This sequence originates from a person between 40 and 85 years old with oral cavity squamous cell carcinoma. The genes are TRBV6-5 and TRBJ1-2, with D maybe TRBD1 (5 bases). This CDR3 reads CASSLRDGYGYTF. The DNA for the CDR3 is TGTGCCAGCAGTCTCCGGGACGGCTATGGCTACACCTTC.